This TCR beta chain is from a study of blood T cell repertoires in COVID-19. How the authors handled the data: Nucleated cell number was recorded as an estimate derived from reference gene primer amplification. The method was immunoSEQ multiplex PCR; TCRdb's version includes in-frame clones alone and lacks a portion of them. The V and J calls and clone size were taken over from that table, and D and trimming were inferred from the DNA. The sample carries some 31,000 clones, about nine tenths recorded once. Trimming removed 0 bases at V and 4 bases at J, with 10 bases between. Germline V CDR1 and CDR2: SGHTA, FQGNSA. CDR3 length equals 14 residues.

The TCR originated in a human donor with active COVID-19. The donor label of this sample is uncertain. The sequencing sample was made of peripheral blood. The chain joins TRBV7-2 to TRBJ2-7; the D gene is possibly TRBD2 (7 bases). In DNA form, the CDR3 reads TGTGCCAGCAGCTTAGCGGGGGGGCCGTACGAGCAGTACTTC. Encoded protein: CASSLAGGPYEQYF. Looking up the rest from reference TRBV7-2 and TRBJ2-7 gives the full variable domain: GAGVSQSPSNKVTEKGKDVELRCDPISGHTALYWYRQSLGQGLEFLIYFQGNSAPDKSGLPSDRFSAERTGGSVSTLTIQRTQQEDSAVYLCASSLAGGPYEQYFGPGTRLTVT.